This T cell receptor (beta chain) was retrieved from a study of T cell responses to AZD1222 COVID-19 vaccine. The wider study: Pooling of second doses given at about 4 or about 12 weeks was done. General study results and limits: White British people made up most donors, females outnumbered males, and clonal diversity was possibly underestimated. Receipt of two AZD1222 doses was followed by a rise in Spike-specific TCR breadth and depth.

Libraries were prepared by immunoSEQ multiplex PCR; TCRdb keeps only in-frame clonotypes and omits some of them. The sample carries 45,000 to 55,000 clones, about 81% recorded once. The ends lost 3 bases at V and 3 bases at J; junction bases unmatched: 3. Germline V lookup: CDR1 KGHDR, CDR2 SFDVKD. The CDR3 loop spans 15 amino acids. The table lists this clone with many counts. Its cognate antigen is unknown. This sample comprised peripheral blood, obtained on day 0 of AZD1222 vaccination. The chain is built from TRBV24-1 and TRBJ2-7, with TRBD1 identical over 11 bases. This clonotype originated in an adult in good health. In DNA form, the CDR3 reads TGTGCCACCAGTGATCCCGGGACAGGGGGCTACGAGCAGTACTTC. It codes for CATSDPGTGGYEQYF.